The 8 T cell receptor beta chains below were found in one sample sequenced in a study of T cell changes during pregnancy in multiple sclerosis. The table came from immunoSEQ multiplex PCR; TCRdb's copy has only in-frame clones and leaves some out. Among approximately 51,000 clones listed, 85% to 95% were seen once. Sequenced material: CD4+ T cells from peripheral blood mononuclear cells, taken in the second trimester of pregnancy. Source of these receptors: a female donor with multiple sclerosis, enrolled in a pregnancy study.

This chain joins TRBV19 and TRBJ1-3; no clear D. Trimming removed 6 bases from V and 4 bases from J, with 22 bases in between. The CDR3 has 17 amino acids. CDR1 and CDR2 (germline): LNHDA, SQIVND (reference sequence). Here the CDR3 reads CASRAAAERFGGNTIYF. In DNA, the CDR3 is TGTGCCAGTAGGGCTGCGGCAGAGCGCTTCGGAGGAAACACCATATATTTT.

The rearrangement joins TRBV5-6 to TRBJ1-6; D remains ambiguous. V shed 2 bases and J shed 8 bases, with 8 bases lying between them. This CDR3 is built from 13 residues. Looked up from germline, CDR1 is SGHDT and CDR2 is YYEEEE. The CDR3, as DNA: TGTGCCAGCAGCTTTGCCGGGGATTCACCCCTCCACTTT. Translating gives CASSFAGDSPLHF.

The V call is TRBV6-5, the J call TRBJ2-7; D is ambiguous. The CDR3 has 11 residues. The V end lost 6 bases, the J end lost 4 bases, and 7 bases lay between the germline ends. Per the germline V gene, CDR1 is MNHEY and CDR2 is SVGAGI. The CDR3 spells CASSSAYEQYF. In DNA form, the CDR3 reads TGTGCCAGCAGCTCAGCGTACGAGCAGTACTTC.

The CDR3 region has the DNA TGTGCCAGCAGCGTAGCGACCGGACAGCGTCTCTCTGGAAACACCATATATTTT. Its translation is CASSVATGQRLSGNTIYF. J is TRBJ1-3 and V is TRBV9, with D maybe TRBD1 (6 bases). V lost 0 bases and J 0 bases, leaving 16 bases between the germline ends. Germline assignment: CDR1 SGDLS and CDR2 YYNGEE. The CDR3 sequence is 18 residues long.

The chain links TRBV4-3 to TRBJ2-7; the D is unclear. With 0 bases removed from V and 3 bases from J, the gap between germline ends came to 6 bases. Germline V gene lookup returns CDR1 LGHNA and CDR2 YSLEER. The CDR3 is 13 amino acids. CDR3 DNA sequence: TGCGCCAGCAGCCAAGATTACAGCTACGAGCAGTACTTC. Protein sequence: CASSQDYSYEQYF.

The CDR3 spells CSVEDPRGRRYEQYF. The CDR3 DNA is TGCAGCGTTGAAGACCCCAGGGGGCGGCGGTACGAGCAGTACTTC. V is TRBV29-1 and J is TRBJ2-7; 8 bases align to TRBD1. Germline CDR1 reads SQVTM; CDR2 reads ANQGSEA. After removal of 0 bases from V and 4 bases from J, the junction contained 8 bases not matched to a gene. The CDR3 loop spans 15 amino acids.

This chain uses TRBV11-1 with TRBJ1-2; D unclear. The V and J ends lost 5 bases and 2 bases respectively, with 15 bases between them. CDR1 SGHAT and CDR2 FQDESV come from the germline V gene (reference sequence). The CDR3 sequence is 15 residues long. The CDR3 DNA reads TGTGCCAGCAGCCCCCGACCAGGAGGGAACTATGGCTACACCTTC. Its translation: CASSPRPGGNYGYTF.

The J gene is TRBJ2-3, the V gene TRBV2; 7 bases align to TRBD2. After removal of 8 bases from V and 1 base from J, the junction contained 6 bases not matched to a gene. This CDR3 is built from 14 residues. The germline V gene encodes CDR1 SNHLY and CDR2 FYNNEI. For the CDR3, the DNA is TGTGCCAGCGGCCGGGGGGTTCGCACAGATACGCAGTATTTT. It translates to CASGRGVRTDTQYF.